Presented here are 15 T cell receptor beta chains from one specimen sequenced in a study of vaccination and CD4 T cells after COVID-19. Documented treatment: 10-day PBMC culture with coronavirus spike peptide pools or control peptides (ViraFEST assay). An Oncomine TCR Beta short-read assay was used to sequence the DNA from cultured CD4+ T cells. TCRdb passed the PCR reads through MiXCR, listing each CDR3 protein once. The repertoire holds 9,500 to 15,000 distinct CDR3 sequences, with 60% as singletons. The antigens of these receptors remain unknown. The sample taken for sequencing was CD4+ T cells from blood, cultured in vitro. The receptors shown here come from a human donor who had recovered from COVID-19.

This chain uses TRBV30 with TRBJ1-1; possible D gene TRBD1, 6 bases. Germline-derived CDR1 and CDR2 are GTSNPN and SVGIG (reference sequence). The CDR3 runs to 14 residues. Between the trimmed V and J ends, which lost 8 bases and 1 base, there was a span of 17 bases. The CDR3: CAERQDPTNTEAFF. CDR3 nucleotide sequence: TGTGCCGAAAGACAGGACCCTACGAACACTGAAGCTTTCTTT. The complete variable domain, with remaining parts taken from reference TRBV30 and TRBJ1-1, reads SQTIHQWPATLVQPVGSPLSLECTVEGTSNPNLYWYRQAAGRGLQLLFYSVGIGQISSEVPQNLSASRPQDRQFILSSKKLLLSDSGFYLCAERQDPTNTEAFFGQGTRLTVV.

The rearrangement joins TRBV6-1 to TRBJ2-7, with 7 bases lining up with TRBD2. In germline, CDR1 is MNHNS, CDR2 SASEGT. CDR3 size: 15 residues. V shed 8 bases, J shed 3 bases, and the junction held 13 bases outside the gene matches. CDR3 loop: CASVSPAGALYEQYF. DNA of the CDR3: TGTGCCAGCGTATCCCCGGCGGGAGCTCTCTACGAGCAGTACTTC.

CDR3 in amino acids: CASSPGLSLYGYTF. CDR3 coding DNA: TGTGCCAGCAGTCCTGGGTTGTCCCTCTATGGCTACACCTTC. The genes are TRBV28 and TRBJ1-2; no clear D. This CDR3 contains 14 residues. Per the germline V gene, CDR1 is MDHEN and CDR2 is SYDVKM. Between the trimmed V and J ends, which lost 5 bases and 4 bases, there was a span of 14 bases.

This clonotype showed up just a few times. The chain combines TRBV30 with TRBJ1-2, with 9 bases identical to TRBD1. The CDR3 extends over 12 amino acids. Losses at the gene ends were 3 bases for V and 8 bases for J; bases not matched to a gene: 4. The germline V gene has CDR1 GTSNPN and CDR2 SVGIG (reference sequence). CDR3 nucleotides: TGTGCCTGGAGGGCCGGGACAGGGGGCTACACCTTC. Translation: CAWRAGTGGYTF. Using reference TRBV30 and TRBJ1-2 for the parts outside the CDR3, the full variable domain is SQTIHQWPATLVQPVGSPLSLECTVEGTSNPNLYWYRQAAGRGLQLLFYSVGIGQISSEVPQNLSASRPQDRQFILSSKKLLLSDSGFYLCAWRAGTGGYTFGSGTRLTVV.

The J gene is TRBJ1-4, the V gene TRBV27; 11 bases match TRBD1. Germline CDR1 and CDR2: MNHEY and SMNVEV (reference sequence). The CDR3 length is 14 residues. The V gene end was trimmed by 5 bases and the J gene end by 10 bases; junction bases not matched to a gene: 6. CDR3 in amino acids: CASSPSGQGGKLFF. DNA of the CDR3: TGTGCCAGCAGTCCATCGGGACAGGGGGGAAAACTGTTTTTT.

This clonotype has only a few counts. CDR3 in amino acids: CSARAGGADYF. The CDR3 region has the DNA TGCAGTGCTAGAGCGGGCGGGGCCGATTATTTT. The chain uses TRBV20-1 and TRBJ2-3, with D perhaps TRBD2 (6 bases). Trimming removed 1 base at V and 15 bases at J, with 14 bases between. The V gene's germline CDR1 is DFQATT and CDR2 SNEGSKA (reference sequence). The length of the CDR3 is 11 residues.

In DNA form, the CDR3 reads TGTGCCAGTAGTGGGTTAGCGGATACTAGCACAGATACGCAGTATTTT. As protein: CASSGLADTSTDTQYF. The chain joins TRBV19 to TRBJ2-3; tentative D call: TRBD2 (6 bases). The ends were cut back, 5 bases at V and 0 bases at J, with 15 bases in the middle. Germline V gives CDR1 LNHDA, CDR2 SQIVND (reference sequence). This CDR3 is built from 16 residues.

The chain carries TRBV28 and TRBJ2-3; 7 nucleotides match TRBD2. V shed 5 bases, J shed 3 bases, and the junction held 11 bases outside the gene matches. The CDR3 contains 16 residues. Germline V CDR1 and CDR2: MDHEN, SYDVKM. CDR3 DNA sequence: TGTGCCAGCAGTCTCGGGACCAGCGGGAAAACAGATACGCAGTATTTT. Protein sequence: CASSLGTSGKTDTQYF. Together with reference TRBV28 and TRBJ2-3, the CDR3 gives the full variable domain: DVKVTQSSRYLVKRTGEKVFLECVQDMDHENMFWYRQDPGLGLRLIYFSYDVKMKEKGDIPEGYSVSREKKERFSLILESASTNQTSMYLCASSLGTSGKTDTQYFGPGTRLTVL.

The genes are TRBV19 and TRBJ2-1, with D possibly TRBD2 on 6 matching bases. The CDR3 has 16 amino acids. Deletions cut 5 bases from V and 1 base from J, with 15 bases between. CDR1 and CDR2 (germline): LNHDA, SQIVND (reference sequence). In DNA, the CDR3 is TGTGCCAGTAGTCCGACTGGGGCGGGGTCCTACAATGAGCAGTTCTTC. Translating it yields CASSPTGAGSYNEQFF. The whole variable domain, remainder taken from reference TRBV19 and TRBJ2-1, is DGGITQSPKYLFRKEGQNVTLSCEQNLNHDAMYWYRQDPGQGLRLIYYSQIVNDFQKGDIAEGYSVSREKKESFPLTVTSAQKNPTAFYLCASSPTGAGSYNEQFFGPGTRLTVL.

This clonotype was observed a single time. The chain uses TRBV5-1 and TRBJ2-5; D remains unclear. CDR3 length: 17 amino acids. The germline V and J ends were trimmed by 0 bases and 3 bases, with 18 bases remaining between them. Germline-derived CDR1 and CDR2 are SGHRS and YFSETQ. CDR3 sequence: CASSLAPKPTVEETQYF. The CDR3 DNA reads TGCGCCAGCAGCTTGGCCCCGAAACCGACGGTTGAAGAGACCCAGTACTTC. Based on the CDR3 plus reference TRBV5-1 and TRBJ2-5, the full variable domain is KAGVTQTPRYLIKTRGQQVTLSCSPISGHRSVSWYQQTPGQGLQFLFEYFSETQRNKGNFPGRFSGRQFSNSRSEMNVSTLELGDSALYLCASSLAPKPTVEETQYFGPGTRLLVL.

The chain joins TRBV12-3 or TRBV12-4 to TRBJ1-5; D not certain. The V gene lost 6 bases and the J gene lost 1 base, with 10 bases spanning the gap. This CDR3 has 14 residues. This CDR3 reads CASSPQTSNQPQHF. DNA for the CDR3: TGTGCCAGCAGCCCCCAGACGAGCAATCAGCCCCAGCATTTT.

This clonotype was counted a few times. Here the CDR3 reads CASSQAAGSGELFF. CDR3 nucleotides: TGTGCCAGCAGTCAGGCGGCGGGAAGCGGGGAGCTGTTTTTT. The chain has TRBV12-3 or TRBV12-4 and TRBJ2-2; weak D call: TRBD2 (6 bases). CDR3 size: 14 residues. Trimming removed 5 bases at V and 7 bases at J, with 14 bases between.

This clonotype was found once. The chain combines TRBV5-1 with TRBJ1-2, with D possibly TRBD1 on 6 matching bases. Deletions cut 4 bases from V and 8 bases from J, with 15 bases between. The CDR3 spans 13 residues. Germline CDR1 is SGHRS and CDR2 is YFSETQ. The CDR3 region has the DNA TGCGCCAGCAGCACAGGGACGGCCCAAGGCTACACCTTC. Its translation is CASSTGTAQGYTF.

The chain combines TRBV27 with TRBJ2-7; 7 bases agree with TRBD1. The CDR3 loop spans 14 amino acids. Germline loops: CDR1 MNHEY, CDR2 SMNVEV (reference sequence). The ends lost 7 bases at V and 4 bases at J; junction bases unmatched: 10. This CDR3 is CASKGKGARYEQYF. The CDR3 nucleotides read TGTGCCAGCAAAGGGAAGGGGGCGCGTTACGAGCAGTACTTC.

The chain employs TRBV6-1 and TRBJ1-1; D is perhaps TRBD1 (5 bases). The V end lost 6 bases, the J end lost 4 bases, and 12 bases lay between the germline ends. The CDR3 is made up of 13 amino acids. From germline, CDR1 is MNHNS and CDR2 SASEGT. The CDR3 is CASSRGELTEAFF. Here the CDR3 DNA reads TGTGCCAGCAGCCGGGGGGAGCTCACTGAAGCTTTCTTT.